This T cell receptor beta chain was captured by sequencing in a study of T cell changes during pregnancy in multiple sclerosis. This clone was counted a few times. This CDR3 spans 14 amino acids. Trimming cost V 1 base and J 7 bases, with 14 bases left between them. Looked up from germline, CDR1 is SGHNT and CDR2 is YYREEE (reference sequence). The table came from immunoSEQ multiplex PCR; TCRdb's copy has only in-frame clones and leaves some out. Among more than 40,000 clones, 75% to 95% were seen once, and the ten largest hold 7.5% to 9%. This TCR was sampled from a female donor with multiple sclerosis, enrolled in a pregnancy study. The genes are TRBV5-4 and TRBJ1-2, with D possibly being TRBD1 (5 bases). This sample comprised CD8+ T cells from peripheral blood mononuclear cells, obtained after pregnancy. Here the CDR3 reads CASSLWGGRSGYTF. The CDR3 DNA reads as TGTGCCAGCAGCTTGTGGGGGGGTAGAAGTGGCTACACCTTC.